Listed here is a single T cell receptor beta chain. The clone's antigen remains unknown. No much larger clone is present one base from it, and per-base qualities are unavailable. The CDR3 regions of human TCRbeta chains were analyzed by immunosequencing. For the original study's pipeline: Repertoire TCRs were matched against a reference library of SARS-CoV-2-specific TCRs generated with the MIRA antigen-specificity platform. Breadth was defined as the fraction of unique TCRs that were SARS-CoV-2-associated, and depth was defined as the fraction of total T cells that were SARS-CoV-2-associated. Using the MIRA data, each spike-specific TCR was assigned both to the spike region to which the TCR was reactive and to a CD4 or CD8 class. Log10-transformed breadth and depth values were compared by one-way ANOVA with Sidak's multiple comparisons tests. In its TCRdb copy, this immuneACCESS table keeps in-frame sequences only and misses some clones. Where compared with another copy, unresolved V genes explain less than half of these, and the others have no known cause. V and J calls and clone size follow that table, whereas D and trimming were derived from the DNA. This sample is represented by some 110,000 clones; 80% to 90% of them were singletons. The leading ten clones occupy over 6.5% of the sample.

Germline trimming amounts to 3 bases on V and 2 bases on J, with 9 as the count of junction bases outside the gene matches. Inclusive of the bounding cysteine and phenylalanine, the CDR3 is 17 residues long. The retained sequence is limited to the CDR3, 51 bases, with the frame set at the first base. Taken from the germline V gene, the CDR1 and CDR2 loops are SGHAT and FQNNGV. This sample is drawn from a study of T cell responses to AZD1222 COVID-19 vaccine (dated by TCRdb to the early 2020s). For context, the study as a whole: Because spike-specific TCR depth and breadth did not differ between the two schedules, AZD1222 recipients who got a second dose at roughly 4 weeks were pooled with those who got a second dose at roughly 12 weeks. TCR sequencing was performed for 230 to 250 trial participants, of whom some 200 were given two doses of AZD1222 and approximately 25 were given two doses of MenACWY control vaccine. Enrollment into the trials was organized by age into subgroups of 18-55, 56-69 and 70-plus years, and those subgroups contained roughly 160, 29 and 62 TCR-sequenced participants, respectively.

Study-wide conclusions, independent of this receptor: A significant rise in spike-specific TCR breadth and depth was observed after two AZD1222 doses relative to day 0 and relative to MenACWY recipients. In the small 56-69-year group, the increase in depth fell short of significance, most likely because of low power. Conclusions about previously exposed vaccinees are limited, since just five or six AZD1222 recipients were seropositive for SARS-CoV-2 at baseline. CD4 TCRs associated with the vaccine covered the entire spike protein, and the dominant responses were in regions 160-218 and 743-854. Because no day 14 peak-response samples were available, repertoires were characterized only after the peak T cell response. Reportedly, close to half of the unique spike-specific TCRs recognized epitopes lying outside the regions that are mutated in the B.1.351 and B.1.1.7 variants. Most participants were white British and females outnumbered males, and the authors suggested that clonal diversity may have been underestimated.

Interpreted using the paper, the time point label stands for: baseline before first vaccination. Samples from vaccinated people were obtained from the UK trials COV001 and COV002, which included a single-blind randomized controlled phase 2/3 trial of AZD1222 (ChAdOx1 nCoV-19) in healthy adults. For TCRbeta chain sequencing, PBMC samples from trial participants were taken at day 0 and at day 28 after the second dose. This TCR was recovered from an adult in good health. Source: peripheral blood, taken on day 0 of AZD1222 vaccination. The V and J segments used are TRBV11-2 and TRBJ2-3, with 9 junctional bases fitting TRBD1. The CDR3 sequence is CASSFLPGQGHTDTQYF. The sequenced DNA: TGTGCCAGCAGCTTTCTTCCGGGACAGGGTCACACAGATACGCAGTATTTT.